The rows below give T cell receptor beta chains drawn from one sample of a study of cytomegalovirus exposure and HLA in healthy donors. The method was immunoSEQ multiplex PCR; TCRdb's version includes in-frame clones alone and lacks a portion of them. The sample table includes about 210,000 clones. Sequenced: PBMCs. These TCRs come from a woman between 25 and 40 years old in good health and CMV-seropositive. CDR3s include the opening cysteine and the closing phenylalanine or tryptophan. The order of the fields is D gene, J gene, V gene, CDR3 protein, CDR3 DNA. The D gene is left open where the match is weak.

>TRBD1|TRBJ1-1|TRBV4-3
CASSHPGQGTEAFF
TGCGCCAGCAGCCACCCGGGACAGGGTACTGAAGCTTTCTTT
>NA|TRBJ1-2|TRBV2
CASSEDGELVYGYTF
TGTGCCAGCAGTGAGGATGGGGAGCTCGTTTATGGCTACACCTTC
>NA|TRBJ1-4|TRBV14
CASSQEQGTNEKLFF
TGTGCCAGCAGCCAAGAGCAGGGTACTAATGAAAAACTGTTTTTT
>NA|TRBJ2-7|TRBV28
CASSSSGAGDTYEQYF
TGTGCCAGCAGCTCCTCCGGGGCAGGGGATACCTACGAGCAGTACTTC
>TRBD1|TRBJ1-2|TRBV10-3
CAIRRTGGENYGYTF
TGTGCCATCAGGAGAACAGGGGGCGAGAACTATGGCTACACCTTC
>NA|TRBJ1-6|TRBV19
CASSITRAGPGSPLHF
TGTGCCAGTAGTATCACCAGGGCCGGTCCTGGTTCACCCCTCCACTTT
>NA|TRBJ2-1|TRBV2
CASSGAGYYNEQFF
TGTGCCAGCAGTGGTGCGGGCTACTACAATGAGCAGTTCTTC
>TRBD2|TRBJ2-3|TRBV7-2
CASSRQHIAGGKTDTQYF
TGTGCCAGCAGCCGACAACATATAGCGGGAGGAAAGACAGATACGCAGTATTTT
>NA|TRBJ1-4|TRBV28
CASSWDNPQKLFF
TGTGCCAGCAGTTGGGACAACCCACAAAAACTGTTTTTT
>TRBD1|TRBJ2-5|TRBV28
CASSLYRQGDQTQYF
TGTGCCAGCAGTTTATACAGACAGGGGGACCAGACCCAGTACTTC
>TRBD1|TRBJ2-7|TRBV10-3
CAISGGQGYEQYF
TGTGCCATCAGCGGGGGACAGGGCTACGAGCAGTACTTC
>TRBD2|TRBJ2-1|TRBV16
CASSQGLAGGHEQFF
TGTGCCAGCAGCCAAGGACTAGCGGGGGGGCACGAGCAGTTCTTC
>NA|TRBJ1-2|TRBV6-1
CASSERVTGSGYTF
TGTGCCAGCAGTGAAAGAGTAACAGGCTCTGGCTACACCTTC
>NA|TRBJ2-1|TRBV7-8
CASSSFSGLNNEQFF
TGTGCCAGCAGCTCCTTTTCAGGACTAAACAATGAGCAGTTCTTC
>TRBD1|TRBJ1-1|TRBV27
CASRHRDRGAFF
TGTGCCAGCAGGCACCGGGACAGGGGAGCTTTCTTT
>NA|TRBJ2-1|TRBV28
CASTSPGNEQFF
TGTGCCAGCACCTCCCCGGGCAATGAGCAGTTCTTC
>TRBD2|TRBJ2-5|TRBV7-2
CASSPYSGRGETQYF
TGTGCCAGCAGCCCATATAGCGGGAGGGGAGAGACCCAGTACTTC
>TRBD2|TRBJ2-2|TRBV11-2
CASSLTSGGTFDTGELFF
TGTGCCAGCAGCTTAACTAGCGGGGGGACTTTCGACACCGGGGAGCTGTTTTTT
>NA|TRBJ1-2|TRBV2
CASMRTANYGYTF
TGTGCCAGCATGCGGACAGCTAACTATGGCTACACCTTC
>NA|TRBJ2-7|TRBV6-8
CASSYSQGSSYEQYF
TGTGCCAGCAGTTACTCGCAGGGGAGCTCCTACGAGCAGTACTTC
>NA|TRBJ2-7|TRBV7-9
CASSFGSARFAYEQYF
TGTGCCAGCAGCTTCGGGTCTGCTCGTTTCGCCTACGAGCAGTACTTC
>TRBD1|TRBJ1-1|TRBV4-1
CASSQGQLNTEAFF
TGCGCCAGCAGCCAGGGACAGTTGAACACTGAAGCTTTCTTT
>TRBD2|TRBJ2-1|TRBV6-6
CAVGTSGPDEQFF
TGTGCTGTTGGGACTAGCGGGCCGGATGAGCAGTTCTTC
>TRBD1|TRBJ2-1|TRBV27
CASTNLLRGNSYNEQFF
TGTGCCAGCACCAACCTCCTCAGGGGGAACTCCTACAATGAGCAGTTCTTC
>NA|TRBJ2-3|TRBV5-4
CASRASVGTDTQYF
TGTGCCAGCAGGGCTAGCGTGGGCACAGATACGCAGTATTTT
>TRBD1|TRBJ1-1|TRBV5-5
CASRLDRGRTEAFF
TGTGCCAGCAGGTTGGACAGGGGGCGGACTGAAGCTTTCTTT
>NA|TRBJ2-7|TRBV6-5
CASSKDYYEQYF
TGTGCCAGCAGTAAGGACTACTACGAGCAGTACTTC
>NA|TRBJ1-6|TRBV29-1
CSVEDRGPGSPLHF
TGCAGCGTTGAAGACAGGGGACCAGGTTCACCCCTCCACTTT
>NA|TRBJ2-1|TRBV5-6
CASSRSGEQFF
TGTGCCAGCAGCCGATCCGGTGAGCAGTTCTTC
>NA|TRBJ1-2|TRBV7-2
CASSLAAGRGYTF
TGTGCCAGCAGCTTAGCGGCTGGGAGGGGCTACACCTTC
>NA|TRBJ1-5|TRBV2
CASSPDNANQPQHF
TGTGCCAGCAGTCCGGACAACGCCAATCAGCCCCAGCATTTT
>NA|TRBJ1-1|TRBV5-5
CASSFRSRNLNTEAFF
TGTGCCAGCAGCTTCCGGTCCAGGAACTTGAACACTGAAGCTTTCTTT